This record looks at one T cell receptor beta chain sequence and its context. The data were obtained in a study of OX40 agonist ivuxolimab in advanced cancers. Measured with immunoSEQ multiplex PCR; TCRdb has only the in-frame clones, and not every one. Of about 70,000 clones detected, about 91% appear once; the ten largest clones hold roughly an eighth. The V gene's germline CDR1 is LNHNV and CDR2 YYDKDF (reference sequence). This CDR3 contains 16 residues. V dropped 4 bases and J dropped 5 bases, with 17 bases sitting between them. Sequenced here: CD4+ or CD8+ T cells sorted from blood, sampled in a trial of the OX40 agonist ivuxolimab. The receptor was derived from an adult with an advanced solid tumor such as melanoma, head and neck, liver or kidney cancer. The genes are TRBV15 and TRBJ2-2; tentatively, D is TRBD1 (6 bases). CDR3 DNA sequence: TGTGCCACCAGCATTGTAAAATGGACAGAAACCGGGGAGCTGTTTTTT. It translates to CATSIVKWTETGELFF.